The entry below describes one T cell receptor beta chain. What it binds is not known. The data were obtained in a study of T cells in Graves' hyperthyroidism and ophthalmopathy. This CDR3 contains 18 residues. J was trimmed by 2 bases and V by 0 bases; bases with no gene match: 9. Germline assignment: CDR1 KGHSH and CDR2 LQKENI. Each 10 ml fresh peripheral blood draw supplied the PBMCs. Notes on the study in general: Blood also held most thyroid clonotypes expanded beyond 0.001.

TCR beta CDR3 regions were amplified from RNA transcripts. An initial round of RT-PCR targeting the TCR CDR3 relied on the HTBI primer set. One entry per CDR3 protein results from TCRdb running MiXCR on the multiplex PCR reads. Of 550,000 to 800,000 distinct CDR3 sequences listed, roughly 17% are singletons. This rearrangement joins TRBV18 to TRBJ1-5; 8 bases agree with TRBD1. The sequencing input was blood. The TCR comes from a man aged 45-60 years with Graves' hyperthyroidism. DNA of the CDR3: TGTGCCAGCTCACCACCGCCGACAGGGGTCCTTGGCAATCAGCCCCAGCATTTT. Translating gives CASSPPPTGVLGNQPQHF.